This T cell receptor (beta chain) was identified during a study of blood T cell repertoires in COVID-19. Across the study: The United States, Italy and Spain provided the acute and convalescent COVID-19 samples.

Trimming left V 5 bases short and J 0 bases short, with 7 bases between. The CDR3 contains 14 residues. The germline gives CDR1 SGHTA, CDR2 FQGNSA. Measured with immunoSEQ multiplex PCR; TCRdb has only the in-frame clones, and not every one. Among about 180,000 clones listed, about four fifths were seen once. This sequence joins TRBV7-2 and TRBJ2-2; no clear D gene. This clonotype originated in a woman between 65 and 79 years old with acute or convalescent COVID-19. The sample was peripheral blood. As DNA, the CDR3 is TGTGCCAGCAGCATAGGGCCGAACACCGGGGAGCTGTTTTTT. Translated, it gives CASSIGPNTGELFF.